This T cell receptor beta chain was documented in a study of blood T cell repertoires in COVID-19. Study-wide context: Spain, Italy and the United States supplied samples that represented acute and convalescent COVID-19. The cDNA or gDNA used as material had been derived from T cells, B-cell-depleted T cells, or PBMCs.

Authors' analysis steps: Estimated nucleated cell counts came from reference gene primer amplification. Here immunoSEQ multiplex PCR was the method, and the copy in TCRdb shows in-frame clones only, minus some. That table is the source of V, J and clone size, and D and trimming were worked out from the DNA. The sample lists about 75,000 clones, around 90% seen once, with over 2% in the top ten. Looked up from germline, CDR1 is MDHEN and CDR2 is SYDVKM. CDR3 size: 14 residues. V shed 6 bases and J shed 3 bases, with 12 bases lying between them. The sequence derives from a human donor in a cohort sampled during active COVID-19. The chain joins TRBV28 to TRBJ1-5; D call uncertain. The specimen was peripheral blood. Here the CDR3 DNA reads TGTGCCAGCAGAACCCCGGTAACCAATCAGCCCCAGCATTTT. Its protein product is CASRTPVTNQPQHF. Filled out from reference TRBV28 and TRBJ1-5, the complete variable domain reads DVKVTQSSRYLVKRTGEKVFLECVQDMDHENMFWYRQDPGLGLRLIYFSYDVKMKEKGDIPEGYSVSREKKERFSLILESASTNQTSMYLCASRTPVTNQPQHFGDGTRLSIL.